The 21 T cell receptor beta chains reported below all come from one sample, sequenced in a study of breast tumors, draining lymph nodes, adjacent tissues. TCRdb re-called the multiplex PCR reads with MiXCR, one entry per CDR3 protein. This sample carries around 130,000 distinct CDR3 sequences, about 31% of them seen once, and the ten largest clones take 2.3%. Samples came from axillary lymph nodes draining the breast cancer. Sequencing was carried out using axillary lymph node tissue. The receptors here all came from a female donor with breast cancer. Some clones in this sample may be carry-over from other donors' samples.

The chain recombines TRBV29-1 with TRBJ2-7, with TRBD1 matching 9 bases. The CDR3 runs 14 residues. J gave up 3 bases and V 6 bases, and 9 bases lay outside the gene matches. Germline loops: CDR1 SQVTM, CDR2 ANQGSEA. CDR3 protein: CSVTGTGFFYEQYF. The CDR3 region has the DNA TGCAGCGTAACCGGGACAGGGTTTTTCTACGAGCAGTACTTC.

This clonotype showed up many times. The chain recombines TRBV5-4 with TRBJ2-7; D may be TRBD1 (8 bases). The germline V gene has CDR1 SGHNT and CDR2 YYREEE (reference sequence). This CDR3 spans 16 amino acids. The V end lost 0 bases, the J end lost 3 bases, and 16 bases lay between the germline ends. Here the CDR3 reads CASSLGGGTGGYEQYF. The CDR3 DNA follows: TGTGCCAGCAGCTTGGGGGGGGGGACAGGAGGCTACGAGCAGTACTTC.

This clonotype came up a few times. A much larger clone differs by one base, so this may be a read error. The V gene is TRBV5-6, the J gene TRBJ1-2; the D is unclear. The CDR3 spans 16 residues. Germline CDR1 SGHDT, CDR2 YYEEEE. The V and J ends lost 0 bases and 0 bases respectively, with 12 bases between them. The CDR3 region has the DNA TGTGCCAGCAGCTTGGCCAAGGCGGTCCCTAACTATGGCTACACCTTC. Amino acid sequence: CASSLAKAVPNYGYTF.

This clonotype was seen repeatedly, ten times or more. The J gene is TRBJ2-5, the V gene TRBV6-2 or TRBV6-3; D is possibly TRBD2 (6 bases). V was shortened by 8 bases and J by 2 bases, with 18 bases between the two germline ends. Germline CDR1 reads MNHEY; CDR2 reads SVGEGT. This CDR3 comprises 15 residues. DNA of the CDR3: TGTGCCAGCGGGGATAGGAGGGGACCTCAAGAGACCCAGTACTTC. It specifies CASGDRRGPQETQYF.

This clonotype showed up many times. CDR3 amino acids: CASSLGSGGAGFTDTQYF. The CDR3 bases are TGCGCCAGCAGCTTGGGTAGCGGGGGGGCTGGGTTCACAGATACGCAGTATTTT. The V call is TRBV5-1, the J call TRBJ2-3; the match to TRBD2 covers 11 bases. Unmatched junction bases numbered 8, after V lost 0 bases and J lost 2 bases. This CDR3 contains 18 residues. Germline CDR1 is SGHRS and CDR2 is YFSETQ.

The chain employs TRBV4-1 and TRBJ1-3, with D possibly being TRBD1 (5 bases). This CDR3 region has 16 residues. Germline CDR1 and CDR2: MGHRA and YSYEKL. The V gene lost 1 base and the J gene lost 0 bases, with 10 bases spanning the gap. The CDR3 DNA is TGCGCCAGCAGCCAAGCCCGGGGGAACTCTGGAAACACCATATATTTT. Translated: CASSQARGNSGNTIYF.

This clonotype was counted at least ten times. The genes are TRBV5-4 and TRBJ1-4; TRBD1 is a possible D gene (6 bases). This CDR3 comprises 17 residues. V dropped 0 bases and J dropped 0 bases, with 12 bases sitting between them. The germline CDR1 and CDR2 sequences are SGHNT and YYREEE (reference sequence). This CDR3 is CASSLGGGTATNEKLFF. CDR3 sequence (DNA): TGTGCCAGCAGCTTGGGAGGGGGAACAGCAACTAATGAAAAACTGTTTTTT. Full variable domain (missing parts from reference TRBV5-4 and TRBJ1-4): ETGVTQSPTHLIKTRGQQVTLRCSSQSGHNTVSWYQQALGQGPQFIFQYYREEENGRGNFPPRFSGLQFPNYSSELNVNALELDDSALYLCASSLGGGTATNEKLFFGSGTQLSVL.

Concerning this clonotype: The conserved final phenylalanine or tryptophan is absent from the CDR3, which likely points to a read error. The DNA is omitted, as the CDR3 cannot be located on it reliably, and the CDR3 follows TCRdb's listing. The chain links TRBV7-9 to TRBJ2-5. The CDR3 has 14 residues if both end residues are counted. Germline V gives CDR1 SEHNR, CDR2 FQNEAQ (reference sequence). The CDR3 sequence is CASSLAVLQETRYL.

Turning to this clonotype: One end of the junction does not line up with germline, which may come from a read error. CDR3 amino acids: CATRDRGSDTRHF. CDR3 bases: TGTGCCACAAGGGACAGGGGTTCAGATACGCGGCATTTT. The chain employs TRBV19 and TRBJ2-3; 10 bases agree with TRBD1. CDR1 is LNHDA, CDR2 SQIVND, per germline (reference sequence). The CDR3 runs 13 residues.

This clonotype has a handful of counts. The rearrangement links TRBV6-5 to TRBJ1-1, with D unclear. Trimming cost V 11 bases and J 1 base, with 14 bases left between them. CDR1 and CDR2 (germline): MNHEY, SVGAGI. The CDR3 loop spans 13 amino acids. CDR3 in DNA: TGTGCCGTCGTTGTGGCAGAGAACACTGAAGCTTTCTTT. Translated: CAVVVAENTEAFF.

With respect to this clonotype: This may be a read error, as it is one base from a much larger clone. J is TRBJ1-2 and V is TRBV9, with unresolved D. Per germline, CDR1 SGDLS and CDR2 YYNGEE. The CDR3 consists of 15 residues. CDR3 bases: TGTGCCAGCAGCGACCGACCCGAAACTAACTATGGCTCCACCTTC. Its protein is CASSDRPETNYGSTF.

This clonotype was counted many times. This chain links TRBV5-8 with TRBJ2-1; D remains unclear. Germline V gives CDR1 SGHTS, CDR2 YDEGEE. Trimming shortened V by 5 bases and J by 10 bases, and 7 bases separated the two germline ends. The CDR3 loop spans 10 amino acids. The CDR3 nucleotides read TGTGCCAGCAGACGGCCCGAGCAGTTCTTC. This gives the protein CASRRPEQFF.

This clonotype was seen at least ten times. The genes are TRBV6-2 or TRBV6-3 and TRBJ1-2; D unresolved. This CDR3 spans 15 amino acids. Germline loops: CDR1 MNHEY, CDR2 SVGEGT. With 2 bases removed from V and 4 bases from J, the gap between germline ends came to 14 bases. The CDR3 DNA sequence: TGTGCCAGCAGTTACGCCCCCAAACCCGCCTATGGCTACACCTTC. The encoded protein is CASSYAPKPAYGYTF.

This clonotype was found many times. V gene TRBV19 combines with J gene TRBJ1-5; no firm D call. Germline loops: CDR1 LNHDA, CDR2 SQIVND (reference sequence). The CDR3 covers 15 residues. V gave up 6 bases and J gave up 5 bases, with 17 bases separating them. Here the CDR3 reads CASRSGKLLDQPQHF. CDR3 in DNA: TGTGCCAGTAGAAGTGGGAAACTCCTTGATCAGCCCCAGCATTTT.

This clonotype was seen many times. This chain joins TRBV7-2 and TRBJ1-4, with 7 bases that match TRBD1. Losses at the gene ends were 3 bases for V and 7 bases for J; bases not matched to a gene: 8. The CDR3 spans 15 residues. Per germline, CDR1 SGHTA and CDR2 FQGNSA. For the CDR3, the DNA is TGTGCCAGCAGCTTGGGAGACAGGGAATCTGAAAAACTGTTTTTT. This gives the protein CASSLGDRESEKLFF.

This clonotype was seen ten or more times. The chain joins TRBV20-1 to TRBJ2-7; the D gene is possibly TRBD1 (5 bases). Trimming took off 4 bases at V and 6 bases at J, with 19 bases between the two ends. CDR3 size: 14 residues. Germline-derived CDR1 and CDR2 are DFQATT and SNEGSKA (reference sequence). The CDR3 DNA is TGCAGTGCTAAGGACAACAGCGTTGTGCGCGAGCAGTACTTC. Amino acid sequence: CSAKDNSVVREQYF.

This clonotype was found once. This chain joins TRBV3-1 and TRBJ1-1; no clear D gene. Germline V CDR1 and CDR2: LGHDT, YNNKEL (reference sequence). The CDR3 totals 13 residues. V was shortened by 5 bases and J by 1 base, with 8 bases between the two germline ends. CDR3 residues: CASSKLGNTEAFF. For the CDR3, the DNA is TGTGCCAGCAGCAAATTGGGGAACACTGAAGCTTTCTTT.

In this sample, this clonotype turned up many times. A junction boundary mismatches the germline segment, possibly from a read error. This chain joins TRBV5-1 and TRBJ2-5; no clear D. From germline, CDR1 is SGHRS and CDR2 YFSETQ. CDR3 length equals 15 residues. CDR3 DNA sequence: TGCGCCAGCAGCTACGAACAGAACTACCACGAGACCCAGTACTTC. Amino acids: CASSYEQNYHETQYF.

This clonotype was observed at least ten times. This chain joins TRBV6-1 and TRBJ2-7, with a possible D match to TRBD2 (6 bases). This CDR3 spans 13 amino acids. V lost 10 bases to trimming and J lost 0 bases, with 13 bases between them. Germline CDR1 is MNHNS and CDR2 is SASEGT. The CDR3 DNA is TGTGCCACCCTACACGGGGGCTCCTACGAGCAGTACTTC. This translates into CATLHGGSYEQYF.

In its sample, this clonotype was seen many times. V and J are TRBV9 and TRBJ2-7, with a tentative D call TRBD2 (6 bases). Germline values: CDR1 SGDLS, CDR2 YYNGEE. V was trimmed by 2 bases and J by 1 base, leaving 16 bases between them. The CDR3 covers 16 residues. The CDR3 region is CASSVAHGGGSYEQYF. CDR3 coding DNA: TGTGCCAGCAGCGTCGCCCATGGTGGGGGGTCCTACGAGCAGTACTTC.

Remarks on this clonotype: A read error may account for a junction end that differs from germline. The chain is built from TRBV15 and TRBJ1-3; possibly TRBD1 for D (6 bases). CDR3 length equals 20 residues. CDR1 is LNHNV, CDR2 YYDKDF, per germline (reference sequence). CDR3 protein: CAASSLGWAGAFPSGNTIYF. In DNA form, the CDR3 reads TGTGCCGCCAGCAGCTTGGGCTGGGCAGGGGCCTTCCCCTCTGGAAACACCATATATTTT.